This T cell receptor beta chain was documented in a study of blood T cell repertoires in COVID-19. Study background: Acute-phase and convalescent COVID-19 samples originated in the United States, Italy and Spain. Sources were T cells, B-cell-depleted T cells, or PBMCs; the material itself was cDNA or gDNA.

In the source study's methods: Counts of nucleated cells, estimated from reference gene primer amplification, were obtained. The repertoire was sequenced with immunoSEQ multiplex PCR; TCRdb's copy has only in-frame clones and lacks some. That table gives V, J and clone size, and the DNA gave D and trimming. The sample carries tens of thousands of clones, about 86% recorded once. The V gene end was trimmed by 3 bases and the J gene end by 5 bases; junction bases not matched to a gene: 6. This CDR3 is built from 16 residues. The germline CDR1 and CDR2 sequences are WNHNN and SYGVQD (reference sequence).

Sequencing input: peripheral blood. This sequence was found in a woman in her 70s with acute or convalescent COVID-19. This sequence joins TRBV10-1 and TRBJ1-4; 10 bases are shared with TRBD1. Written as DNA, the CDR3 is TGCGCCAGCAGTGAAAACCCGGGACAGGGGAATGAAAAACTGTTTTTT. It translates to CASSENPGQGNEKLFF.